Listed here are 12 T cell receptor beta chains from one sample, sequenced in a study of T cell repertoires in cytomegalovirus infection. No cognate antigen is known for these TCRs. TCRdb passed the reads through MiXCR, listing each CDR3 protein once. This sample has about a million distinct CDR3 sequences, with roughly 30% found just once. Sequences were derived from cultured CD8+ T cells from PBMCs, sampled from culture after CMV antigen stimulation. The receptors originated from a human donor in good health (CMV status not recorded). Some clones in this sample may be carry-over from other donors' samples.

The V gene is TRBV28, the J gene TRBJ2-3, with 8 bases that match TRBD2. The CDR3 has 14 amino acids. V lost 7 bases, J lost 2 bases, and 5 bases stayed unmatched. Per germline, CDR1 MDHEN and CDR2 SYDVKM. In DNA, the CDR3 is TGTGCCAGCAAACTAGCGGACTCCACAGATACGCAGTATTTT. It yields the protein CASKLADSTDTQYF.

This clonotype was recorded many times. This chain's CDR3 is CASSLASGTGLSYEQYV. As DNA, the CDR3 is TGTGCCAGCAGCTTAGCGTCAGGGACAGGCTTGTCCTACGAGCAGTACGTC. V gene TRBV7-8 combines with J gene TRBJ2-7, with 8 bases fitting TRBD1. With V trimmed by 0 bases and J by 1 base, 8 bases remained unmatched. Per the germline V gene, CDR1 is SGHVS and CDR2 is FQNEAQ. This CDR3 spans 17 amino acids.

This clonotype was detected ten times or more. This chain joins TRBV7-2 and TRBJ2-2; 12 bases match TRBD2. The V segment lost 3 bases and the J segment 1 base; nucleotides outside the gene matches: 3. Germline CDR1 reads SGHTA; CDR2 reads FQGNSA. The CDR3 has 17 residues. For the CDR3, the DNA is TGTGCCAGCAGCTTCACTAGCGGGGGGCTGAACACCGGGGAGCTGTTTTTT. As protein: CASSFTSGGLNTGELFF.

The chain couples TRBV19 to TRBJ2-2; the match to TRBD1 covers 7 bases. The CDR3 has 16 amino acids. CDR1 and CDR2 from the germline V gene are LNHDA and SQIVND (reference sequence). V was clipped by 7 bases and J by 2 bases; unmatched bases: 10. In nucleotides, the CDR3 is TGTGCCAGTACCCCGGGACAGCTGAGAAACACCGGGGAGCTGTTTTTT. Residues: CASTPGQLRNTGELFF.

The CDR3 DNA reads TGTGCCAGCAGTTTAAATGGGTTGGACGAGCAGTACGTC. Translated, it gives CASSLNGLDEQYV. This chain joins TRBV27 and TRBJ2-7, with D uncertain. Germline CDR1 is MNHEY and CDR2 is SMNVEV (reference sequence). The ends were cut back, 2 bases at V and 5 bases at J, with 10 bases in the middle. The CDR3 has 13 amino acids.

This clonotype was picked up many times. This sequence joins TRBV7-6 and TRBJ2-1; either TRBD1 or TRBD2 may supply D (5 bases each). The CDR3 is made up of 17 amino acids. V shed 2 bases and J shed 6 bases, with 20 bases lying between them. Germline CDR1 SGHVS, CDR2 FNYEAQ. The DNA for the CDR3 is TGTGCCAGCAGCTTACTATACCCCGGGACCCCTAGCAATGAGCAGTTCTTC. Its protein product is CASSLLYPGTPSNEQFF.

CDR3 nucleotide sequence: TGTGCCAGCAGTTTAACAGGGCAGGCTGAAGCTTTCTTT. This gives the protein CASSLTGQAEAFF. This chain links TRBV27 with TRBJ1-1; D is possibly TRBD1 (6 bases). CDR1 and CDR2 from the germline V gene are MNHEY and SMNVEV (reference sequence). The ends were cut back, 2 bases at V and 6 bases at J, with 10 bases in the middle. CDR3 length: 13 amino acids.

This clonotype was counted a few times. This rearrangement joins TRBV6-1 to TRBJ2-1; D is perhaps TRBD1 (5 bases). Germline V gene sequence: CDR1 MNHNS, CDR2 SASEGT. Trimming left V 1 base short and J 3 bases short, with 10 bases between. The CDR3 covers 15 residues. The CDR3 protein is CASSEVGAFYNEQFF. The CDR3 coding sequence is TGTGCCAGCAGTGAAGTAGGGGCGTTCTACAATGAGCAGTTCTTC.

This clonotype was recorded a few times. The chain uses TRBV19 and TRBJ1-1; D uncertain. The length of the CDR3 is 16 residues. Trimming pared 5 bases from V and 1 base from J, leaving 17 bases between. In germline, CDR1 is LNHDA, CDR2 SQIVND (reference sequence). The CDR3 here is CASSFRRGGRNTEAFF. The CDR3, as DNA: TGTGCCAGTAGTTTTCGGCGCGGCGGACGGAACACTGAAGCTTTCTTT. The full variable domain, in which reference TRBV19 and TRBJ1-1 provide the parts outside the CDR3, is DGGITQSPKYLFRKEGQNVTLSCEQNLNHDAMYWYRQDPGQGLRLIYYSQIVNDFQKGDIAEGYSVSREKKESFPLTVTSAQKNPTAFYLCASSFRRGGRNTEAFFGQGTRLTVV.

This clonotype was counted many times. The chain links TRBV12-3 or TRBV12-4 to TRBJ1-1; D is perhaps TRBD1 (5 bases). Trimming cost V 6 bases and J 1 base, with 15 bases left between them. CDR3 length: 15 amino acids. Here the CDR3 reads CASSRNLGENTEAFF. CDR3 DNA: TGTGCCAGCAGCCGCAACCTGGGGGAGAACACTGAAGCTTTCTTT.

The chain has TRBV4-1 and TRBJ1-5, with D perhaps matching TRBD1 (5 bases). This CDR3 is built from 17 residues. Trimming removed 0 bases at V and 6 bases at J, with 18 bases between. Germline lookup yields CDR1 MGHRA and CDR2 YSYEKL. For the CDR3, the DNA is TGCGCCAGCAGCCAAGACCCCGCGGGGGATGCGGGTCAGCCCCAGCATTTT. This codes for CASSQDPAGDAGQPQHF.

This rearrangement joins TRBV19 to TRBJ1-2, with unresolved D. The CDR3 has 11 amino acids. CDR1 is LNHDA, CDR2 SQIVND, per germline (reference sequence). Trimming left V 6 bases short and J 10 bases short, with 12 bases between. CDR3 in DNA: TGTGCCAGTAGGGAAGGACGGGACTACACCTTC. It codes for CASREGRDYTF.